These 29 T cell receptor beta chains share one sample of origin, sequenced in a study of Tregs in tolerant kidney transplant recipients. These receptors lack a known antigen. Method: immunoSEQ multiplex PCR; TCRdb's copy keeps in-frame clones and lacks some. The data show 9,500 to 11,000 clones, around 91% seen once. This sample comprised Tregs from blood cultured with allogeneic cells, obtained before the transplant. The receptors come from a human patient who received a combined kidney and bone marrow transplant.

The chain is built from TRBV2 and TRBJ2-5, with D perhaps being TRBD1 or TRBD2 (5 bases each). The ends were cut back, 5 bases at V and 5 bases at J, with 18 bases in the middle. The CDR3 sequence is 15 residues long. The germline gives CDR1 SNHLY, CDR2 FYNNEI. The CDR3 DNA sequence: TGTGCCAGCAGTCGGGGCAGGGTGTTTTTGGAGACCCAGTACTTC. This sequence encodes CASSRGRVFLETQYF.

The rearrangement uses TRBV4-3 and TRBJ1-2; no firm D call. The germline CDR1 and CDR2 sequences are LGHNA and YSLEER. Trimming removed 4 bases from V and 4 bases from J, with 7 bases in between. There are 12 residues in the CDR3. CDR3 sequence: CASSRMGYGYTF. DNA of the CDR3: TGCGCCAGCAGCCGGATGGGCTATGGCTACACCTTC.

The chain couples TRBV4-3 to TRBJ2-4; 7 nucleotides agree with TRBD2. This CDR3 comprises 14 residues. Germline V gives CDR1 LGHNA, CDR2 YSLEER. The ends lost 1 base at V and 8 bases at J; junction bases unmatched: 5. CDR3 bases: TGCGCCAGCAGCCAAGTCACGGGGGGAGACATTCAGTACTTC. Encoded protein: CASSQVTGGDIQYF.

The chain has TRBV5-6 and TRBJ1-4; TRBD1 matches 7 bases. CDR3 size: 13 residues. V lost 2 bases, J lost 12 bases, and 7 bases stayed unmatched. Germline CDR1 and CDR2: SGHDT and YYEEEE. Here the CDR3 DNA reads TGTGCCAGCAGCTTATCGGGACAGTGGCAACTGTTTTTT. Its translation: CASSLSGQWQLFF.

This clone showed up just once. The chain recombines TRBV9 with TRBJ2-5; possibly TRBD2 for D (5 bases). In germline, CDR1 is SGDLS, CDR2 YYNGEE. The CDR3 loop spans 16 amino acids. The V gene lost 0 bases and the J gene lost 5 bases, with 17 bases spanning the gap. CDR3 residues: CASSVGPGREGETQYF. CDR3 nucleotides: TGTGCCAGCAGCGTAGGTCCGGGCCGAGAGGGTGAGACCCAGTACTTC.

This sequence joins TRBV29-1 and TRBJ1-2; no reliable D call. Germline V gene lookup returns CDR1 SQVTM and CDR2 ANQGSEA. The V gene lost 4 bases and the J gene lost 5 bases, with 11 bases spanning the gap. This CDR3 is built from 12 residues. The CDR3 region has the DNA TGCAGCGTTGTTGGGCAAAGATATGGCTACACCTTC. Amino acids: CSVVGQRYGYTF.

The chain uses TRBV25-1 and TRBJ1-1, with no clear D. Germline V gene data show CDR1 as MGHDK and CDR2 as SYGVNS. This CDR3 is built from 16 residues. V shed 3 bases and J shed 1 base, with 15 bases lying between them. The CDR3 region is CASSDSRLGRNTEAFF. The CDR3 nucleotides read TGTGCCAGCAGTGATTCCCGCCTTGGGCGGAACACTGAAGCTTTCTTT.

The chain links TRBV21-1 to TRBJ1-2; TRBD1, the table's D call, lacks a check against the DNA. TRBV21-1 is a pseudogene. CDR3 length: 15 residues. For the CDR3, the DNA is TGTGCCAGCAGCAAAAGGCAGGACAGGGGCTATGGCTACACCTTC. Residues: CASSKRQDRGYGYTF.

The chain couples TRBV7-8 to TRBJ1-5; 10 bases are a match to TRBD1. The germline V gene encodes CDR1 SGHVS and CDR2 FQNEAQ. This CDR3 has 15 amino acids. V trimming: 5 bases; J trimming: 4 bases; junction bases outside the gene matches: 5. The chain's CDR3 is CASSNDRGLNQPQHF. As DNA, the CDR3 is TGTGCCAGCAGCAATGACAGGGGGCTGAATCAGCCCCAGCATTTT.

The chain is built from TRBV20-1 and TRBJ2-4; D is uncertain. V shed 0 bases and J shed 8 bases, with 5 bases lying between them. CDR1 and CDR2 from the germline V gene are DFQATT and SNEGSKA (reference sequence). This CDR3 is built from 11 residues. CDR3 coding DNA: TGCAGTGCTAGAGAGGCTCACATTCAGTACTTC. Translating it yields CSAREAHIQYF.

The rearrangement links TRBV11-3 to TRBJ2-1; TRBD2 agrees at 15 bases. The trim removed 4 bases at V and 5 bases at J, leaving 6 bases unmatched. Germline loops: CDR1 SGHNT, CDR2 YENEEA. The CDR3 runs 17 residues. The DNA of the CDR3 is TGTGCCAGCAGCTGGACTAGCGGGAGGGCCCGGAACAATGAGCAGTTCTTC. It is translated as CASSWTSGRARNNEQFF. Drawing the rest from reference TRBV11-3 and TRBJ2-1, the complete variable domain is EAGVVQSPRYKIIEKKQPVAFWCNPISGHNTLYWYLQNLGQGPELLIRYENEEAVDDSQLPKDRFSAERLKGVDSTLKIQPAELGDSAVYLCASSWTSGRARNNEQFFGPGTRLTVL.

The chain recombines TRBV2 with TRBJ2-7; 7 positions match TRBD1. After removal of 11 bases from V and 5 bases from J, the junction contained 15 bases not matched to a gene. CDR1 is SNHLY and CDR2 is FYNNEI in the germline V gene. This CDR3 region has 14 residues. As DNA, the CDR3 is TGTGCCTCAGCAGGGGGAAACTACCACAACGAGCAGTACTTC. This sequence encodes CASAGGNYHNEQYF.

Only one count was recorded for this clone. This chain connects TRBV27 to TRBJ1-4; perhaps TRBD1 as D (6 bases). This CDR3 has 13 amino acids. Trimming took 4 bases from V and 8 from J, leaving 11 bases between them. Germline V gives CDR1 MNHEY, CDR2 SMNVEV (reference sequence). The DNA for the CDR3 is TGTGCCAGCAGTTGGACAGCGGGGGAAAAACTGTTTTTT. Translating gives CASSWTAGEKLFF.

V gene TRBV5-1 combines with J gene TRBJ2-2; TRBD2 aligns across 8 bases. CDR3 length: 19 residues. V lost 0 bases, J lost 5 bases, and 15 bases stayed unmatched. Germline CDR1 reads SGHRS; CDR2 reads YFSETQ. This CDR3 is CASSLAGRAGVSATGELFF. The CDR3, as DNA: TGCGCCAGCAGCTTGGCCGGTCGAGCGGGAGTTTCGGCTACCGGGGAGCTGTTTTTT.

This chain uses TRBV9 with TRBJ2-3, with TRBD2 matching 8 bases. There are 15 residues in the CDR3. The junction had 3 bases not matched to a gene; V was cut back by 0 bases and J by 3 bases. Germline CDR1 and CDR2: SGDLS and YYNGEE. The CDR3 region has the DNA TGTGCCAGCAGCGTAGTTGGGACTAGAACAGATACGCAGTATTTT. Amino acids: CASSVVGTRTDTQYF.

Of note for this clone: The junction departs from germline at one end; a sequencing error may be responsible. V and J are TRBV11-2 and TRBJ2-4, with 7 bases fitting TRBD1. Germline CDR1 is SGHAT and CDR2 is FQNNGV. The CDR3 contains 11 residues. The DNA of the CDR3 is TGTGCCAGCAGCTGGACAGGCGCCATTCACTTC. This translates into CASSWTGAIHF. Supplemented by reference TRBV11-2 and TRBJ2-4, the full variable domain reads EAGVAQSPRYKIIEKRQSVAFWCNPISGHATLYWYQQILGQGPKLLIQFQNNGVVDDSQLPKDRFSAERLKGVDSTLKIQPAKLEDSAVYLCASSWTGAIHFGAGTRLSVL.

The J gene is TRBJ2-7, the V gene TRBV5-1, with D tentatively TRBD1 (6 bases). The CDR3 covers 14 residues. The V gene lost 0 bases and the J gene lost 3 bases, with 10 bases spanning the gap. Germline CDR1 and CDR2: SGHRS and YFSETQ. The CDR3 protein is CASSLVDSHYEQYF. The CDR3 DNA reads as TGCGCCAGCAGCTTGGTGGACAGTCACTACGAGCAGTACTTC.

This chain connects TRBV7-3 to TRBJ2-3, with unresolved D. CDR3 length equals 15 residues. Germline CDR1 SGHTA, CDR2 FQGTGA. V gave up 3 bases and J gave up 1 base, with 11 bases separating them. Written as DNA, the CDR3 is TGTGCCAGCAGCTTGAGCTTAACCGGCACAGATACGCAGTATTTT. It encodes CASSLSLTGTDTQYF.

The J gene is TRBJ1-5, the V gene TRBV19, with TRBD1 identical over 9 bases. CDR3 length: 15 amino acids. CDR1 is LNHDA and CDR2 is SQIVND in the germline V gene (reference sequence). V lost 4 bases to trimming and J lost 5 bases; unmatched junction nucleotides: 6. The CDR3: CASSRTGVADQPQHF. As DNA, the CDR3 is TGTGCCAGTAGTAGGACAGGGGTGGCCGATCAGCCCCAGCATTTT. Combining the CDR3 with reference TRBV19 and TRBJ1-5 gives the whole variable domain DGGITQSPKYLFRKEGQNVTLSCEQNLNHDAMYWYRQDPGQGLRLIYYSQIVNDFQKGDIAEGYSVSREKKESFPLTVTSAQKNPTAFYLCASSRTGVADQPQHFGDGTRLSIL.

The genes are TRBV4-1 and TRBJ1-4; D is unresolved. The CDR3 has 12 residues. Germline V CDR1 and CDR2: MGHRA, YSYEKL. V was clipped by 5 bases and J by 4 bases, with 5 bases between them. The CDR3 nucleotides are TGCGCCAGCAGCTTTCTTAATGAAAAACTGTTTTTT. This translates into CASSFLNEKLFF.

The gene calls are TRBV4-2 and TRBJ1-1; D is unclear. Per germline, CDR1 LGHNA and CDR2 YNFKEQ. V gave up 1 base and J gave up 4 bases, with 19 bases separating them. The CDR3 covers 17 residues. For the CDR3, the DNA is TGTGCCAGCAGCCAAGGATCTCAAGTGGGGTGGACCACTGAAGCTTTCTTT. It encodes CASSQGSQVGWTTEAFF.

The chain carries TRBV29-1 and TRBJ1-1; D remains ambiguous. V shed 4 bases and J shed 4 bases, with 13 bases lying between them. The germline V gene has CDR1 SQVTM and CDR2 ANQGSEA. The CDR3 consists of 13 residues. In DNA, the CDR3 is TGCAGCGTTGGACGGGGTACTGGCACTGAAGCTTTCTTT. Translation gives CSVGRGTGTEAFF.

V usage is TRBV15 and J usage is TRBJ2-6, with 8 bases matching TRBD1. This CDR3 is 16 amino acids long. The germline gives CDR1 LNHNV, CDR2 YYDKDF (reference sequence). With V trimmed by 2 bases and J by 4 bases, 4 bases remained unmatched. The CDR3 is CATSRSRGLGANVLTF. In DNA form, the CDR3 reads TGTGCCACCAGCAGATCCAGGGGGCTCGGGGCCAACGTCCTGACTTTC.

This clone was observed a single time. This chain uses TRBV30 with TRBJ1-2; D is undetermined. V lost 1 base to trimming and J lost 5 bases, with 20 bases between them. CDR3 length equals 16 residues. CDR1 and CDR2 (germline): GTSNPN, SVGIG (reference sequence). The CDR3 bases are TGTGCCTGGAGTGAGTCTTTCTCTCCGGCTTATTATGGCTACACCTTC. This sequence encodes CAWSESFSPAYYGYTF.

The chain couples TRBV29-1 to TRBJ1-4, with D tentatively TRBD1 (6 bases). The V gene's germline CDR1 is SQVTM and CDR2 ANQGSEA. Trimming took 2 bases from V and 5 from J, leaving 6 bases between them. This CDR3 spans 12 amino acids. Here the CDR3 DNA reads TGCAGCGTTGAAACAGGGAATGAAAAACTGTTTTTT. Amino acid sequence: CSVETGNEKLFF.

Only one count was recorded for this clone. The genes are TRBV18 and TRBJ2-5, with D uncertain. Germline V gene sequence: CDR1 KGHSH, CDR2 LQKENI. V was pared by 3 bases and J by 2 bases, with 13 bases between. This CDR3 comprises 15 residues. This chain's CDR3 is CASSPKTPPQETQYF. DNA for the CDR3: TGTGCCAGCTCACCCAAAACCCCTCCACAAGAGACCCAGTACTTC. The complete variable domain, with remaining parts taken from reference TRBV18 and TRBJ2-5, reads NAGVMQNPRHLVRRRGQEARLRCSPMKGHSHVYWYRQLPEEGLKFMVYLQKENIIDESGMPKERFSAEFPKEGPSILRIQQVVRGDSAAYFCASSPKTPPQETQYFGPGTRLLVL.

This chain uses TRBV4-3 with TRBJ2-7, with D maybe TRBD1 (6 bases). CDR1 and CDR2 (germline): LGHNA, YSLEER. V lost 1 base and J lost 0, with 10 bases in between. The CDR3 extends over 15 amino acids. The CDR3 bases are TGCGCCAGCAGCCAAGGAGGGGGTGGCTCCTACGAGCAGTACTTC. This gives the protein CASSQGGGGSYEQYF.

This clone was detected once. The V call is TRBV7-9, the J call TRBJ2-7; 12 nucleotides line up with TRBD2. The CDR3 runs to 19 residues. V was pared by 5 bases and J by 5 bases, with 19 bases of the junction left unmatched. Looked up from germline, CDR1 is SEHNR and CDR2 is FQNEAQ (reference sequence). The CDR3 here is CASSPRWGGLAGKSDEQYF. The DNA of the CDR3 is TGTGCCAGCAGCCCCCGCTGGGGGGGACTAGCGGGTAAGAGTGACGAGCAGTACTTC.

This clone was detected only a few times. The chain links TRBV29-1 to TRBJ1-2; D possibly corresponds to TRBD1 (5 bases). V lost 7 bases to trimming and J lost 7 bases, with 19 bases between them. CDR1 is SQVTM and CDR2 is ANQGSEA in the germline V gene. This CDR3 spans 13 amino acids. In nucleotides, the CDR3 is TGCAGCGCCAGCATGGGGGGAAGTGGTGGCTACACCTTC. Translated, it gives CSASMGGSGGYTF.